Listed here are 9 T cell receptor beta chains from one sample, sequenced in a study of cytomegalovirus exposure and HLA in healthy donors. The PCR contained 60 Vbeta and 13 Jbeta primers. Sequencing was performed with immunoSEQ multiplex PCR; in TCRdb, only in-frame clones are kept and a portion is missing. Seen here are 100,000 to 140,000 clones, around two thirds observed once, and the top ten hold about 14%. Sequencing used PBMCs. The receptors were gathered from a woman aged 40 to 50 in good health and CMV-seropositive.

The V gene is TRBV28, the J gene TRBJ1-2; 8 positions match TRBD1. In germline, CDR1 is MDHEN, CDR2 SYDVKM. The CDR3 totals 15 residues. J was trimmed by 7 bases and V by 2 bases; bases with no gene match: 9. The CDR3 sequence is CASSLRAGGQGGYTF. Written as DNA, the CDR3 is TGTGCCAGCAGTTTACGGGCAGGGGGCCAAGGTGGCTACACCTTC.

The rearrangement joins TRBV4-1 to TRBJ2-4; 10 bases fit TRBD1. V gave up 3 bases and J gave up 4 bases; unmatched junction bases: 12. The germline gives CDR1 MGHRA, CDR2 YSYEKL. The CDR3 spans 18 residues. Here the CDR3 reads CASSQATRDRGGKNIQYF. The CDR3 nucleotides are TGCGCCAGCAGCCAGGCGACCCGGGACAGGGGAGGTAAAAACATTCAGTACTTC.

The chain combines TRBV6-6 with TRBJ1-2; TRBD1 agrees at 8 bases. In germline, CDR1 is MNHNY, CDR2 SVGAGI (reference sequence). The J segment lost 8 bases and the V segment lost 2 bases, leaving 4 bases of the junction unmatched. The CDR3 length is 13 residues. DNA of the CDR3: TGTGCCAGCAGTTACGCACAGGGGGGGGGCTACACCTTC. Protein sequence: CASSYAQGGGYTF.

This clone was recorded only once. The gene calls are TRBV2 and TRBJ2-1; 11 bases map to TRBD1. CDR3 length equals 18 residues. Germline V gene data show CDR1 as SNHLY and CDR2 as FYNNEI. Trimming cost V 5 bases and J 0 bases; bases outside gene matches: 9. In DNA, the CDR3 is TGTGCCAGCAGTCCGGGACAGGGGGTCGCGAGCTCCTACAATGAGCAGTTCTTC. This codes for CASSPGQGVASSYNEQFF.

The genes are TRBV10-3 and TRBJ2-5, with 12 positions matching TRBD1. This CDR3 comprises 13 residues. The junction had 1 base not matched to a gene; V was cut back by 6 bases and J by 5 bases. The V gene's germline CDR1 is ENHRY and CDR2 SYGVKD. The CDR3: CAIRGQGAETQYF. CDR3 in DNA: TGTGCCATCAGGGGACAGGGGGCTGAGACCCAGTACTTC.

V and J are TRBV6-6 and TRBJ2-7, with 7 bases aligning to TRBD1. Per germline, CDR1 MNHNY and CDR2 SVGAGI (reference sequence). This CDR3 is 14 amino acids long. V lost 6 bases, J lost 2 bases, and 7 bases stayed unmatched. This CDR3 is CASSFGTATYEQYF. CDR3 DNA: TGTGCCAGCAGCTTCGGGACAGCCACCTACGAGCAGTACTTC.

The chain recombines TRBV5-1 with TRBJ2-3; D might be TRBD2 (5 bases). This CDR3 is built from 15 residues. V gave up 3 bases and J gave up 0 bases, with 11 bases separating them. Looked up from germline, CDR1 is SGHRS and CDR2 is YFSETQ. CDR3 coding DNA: TGCGCCAGCAGCTACCGGGAACTCAGCACAGATACGCAGTATTTT. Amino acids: CASSYRELSTDTQYF.

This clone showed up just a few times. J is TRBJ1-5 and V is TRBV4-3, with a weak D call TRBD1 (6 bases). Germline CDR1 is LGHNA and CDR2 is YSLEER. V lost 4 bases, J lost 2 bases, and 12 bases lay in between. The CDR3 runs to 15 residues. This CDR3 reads CASSRTRGGNQPQHF. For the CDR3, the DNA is TGCGCCAGCAGCCGAACCAGGGGTGGCAATCAGCCCCAGCATTTT.

CDR3 sequence reads: CSVEGQGLTEAFF. Written as DNA, the CDR3 is TGCAGCGTTGAAGGCCAGGGGCTTACTGAAGCTTTCTTT. V is TRBV29-1 and J is TRBJ1-1; D is perhaps TRBD1 (6 bases). The germline V gene has CDR1 SQVTM and CDR2 ANQGSEA. The CDR3 contains 13 residues. The ends were cut back, 1 base at V and 5 bases at J, with 11 bases in the middle.